Reported below is one T cell receptor beta chain. CDR1 is SEHNR and CDR2 is FQNEAQ in the germline V gene (reference sequence). The CDR3 length is 17 residues. V was shortened by 1 base and J by 0 bases, with 15 bases between the two germline ends. Libraries were prepared by immunoSEQ multiplex PCR; TCRdb keeps only in-frame clonotypes and omits some of them. Of around 200,000 clones listed, roughly 90% are singletons. This entry belongs to a study of blood T cell repertoires in COVID-19. The sequenced sample consisted of peripheral blood. The V and J genes are TRBV7-9 and TRBJ1-1, with a weak D call TRBD1 (6 bases). This clonotype originated in a man aged 40-50 years with active or convalescent COVID-19. In DNA, the CDR3 is TGTGCCAGCAGCTTAGTCGGCAGGGGTTCCTTGAACACTGAAGCTTTCTTT. Amino acids: CASSLVGRGSLNTEAFF.